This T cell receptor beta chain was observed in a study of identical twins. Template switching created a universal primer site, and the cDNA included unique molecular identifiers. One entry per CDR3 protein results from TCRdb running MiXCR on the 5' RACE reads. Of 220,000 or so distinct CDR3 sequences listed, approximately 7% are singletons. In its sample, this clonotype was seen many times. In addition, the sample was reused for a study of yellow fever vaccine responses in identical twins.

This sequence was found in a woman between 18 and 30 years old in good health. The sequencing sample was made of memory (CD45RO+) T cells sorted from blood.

In nucleotides, the CDR3 is TGCGCCAGCAGCTTGTACAGGGGGATTTACAATGAGCAGTTCTTC. Translating gives CASSLYRGIYNEQFF. V and J are TRBV5-1 and TRBJ2-1; 8 nucleotides match TRBD1. Trimming removed 1 base from V and 4 bases from J; junction bases left unmatched: 4. CDR3 length: 15 residues. The germline gives CDR1 SGHRS, CDR2 YFSETQ.